A selection of T cell receptor beta chains follows, all from one sample in a study of T cells after posttransplantation cyclophosphamide. Clones were read by immunoSEQ multiplex PCR, and TCRdb kept only the in-frame ones, dropping some. In the table there are 12,000 or so clones, about 90% of which are singletons. Sequenced here: PBMCs, sampled after allogeneic stem cell transplant with posttransplant cyclophosphamide. These receptors came from a female patient between 30 and 45 years old who received an allogeneic stem cell transplant from an unrelated donor, was CMV-positive, and had no GVHD. Some of the T cells may derive from the graft donor. CDR3s include the opening cysteine and the closing phenylalanine or tryptophan. The D gene is left open where the match is weak.

V	J	D	CDR3
TRBV4-1	TRBJ2-3	.	CASSLETGSVTDTQYF
TRBV27	TRBJ1-5	.	CASSPENRHQPQHF
TRBV27	TRBJ2-7	.	CASSFGQLYEQYF
TRBV29-1	TRBJ2-7	TRBD1	CSAGQGYEQYF
TRBV27	TRBJ2-2	TRBD2	CASSLELAGVRELFF
TRBV4-1	TRBJ1-4	.	CASSQWSGGRQDNREKLFF
TRBV19	TRBJ1-5	.	CASSIGEGMRAGQPQHF
TRBV29-1	TRBJ2-3	.	CSVEASNYF
TRBV2	TRBJ2-7	TRBD1	CASSFLTGQGAGEQYF
TRBV7-2	TRBJ2-2	TRBD2	CASSQGLAGGQRAGELFF
TRBV25-1	TRBJ2-2	.	CASSPRGGRDTGELFF
TRBV7-9	TRBJ2-2	TRBD2	CASQSRPGLARNTGELFF